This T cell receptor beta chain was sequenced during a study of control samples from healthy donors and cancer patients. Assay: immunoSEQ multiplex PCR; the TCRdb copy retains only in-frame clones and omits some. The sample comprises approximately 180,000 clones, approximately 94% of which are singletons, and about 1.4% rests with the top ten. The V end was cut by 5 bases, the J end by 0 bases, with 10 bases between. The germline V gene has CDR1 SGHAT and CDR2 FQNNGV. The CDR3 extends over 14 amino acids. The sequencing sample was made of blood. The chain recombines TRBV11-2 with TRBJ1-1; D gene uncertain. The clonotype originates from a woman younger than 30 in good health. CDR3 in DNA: TGTGCCAGCAGCCAAGGACGGATGAACACTGAAGCTTTCTTT. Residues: CASSQGRMNTEAFF.